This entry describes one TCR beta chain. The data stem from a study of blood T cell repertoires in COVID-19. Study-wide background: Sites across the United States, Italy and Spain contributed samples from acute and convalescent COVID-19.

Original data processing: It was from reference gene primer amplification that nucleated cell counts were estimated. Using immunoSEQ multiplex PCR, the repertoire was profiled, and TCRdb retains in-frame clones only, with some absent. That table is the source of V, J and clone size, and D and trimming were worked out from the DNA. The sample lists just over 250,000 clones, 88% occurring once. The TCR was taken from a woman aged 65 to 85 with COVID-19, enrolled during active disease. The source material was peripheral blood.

The DNA for the CDR3 is TGTGCCAGCAGTCCCAGGAAGGTTGGGCCTCGCACAGATACGCAGTATTTT. Residues: CASSPRKVGPRTDTQYF. The chain is built from TRBV6-2 or TRBV6-3 and TRBJ2-3, with D unresolved. V was trimmed by 5 bases and J by 1 base, leaving 19 bases between them. From germline, CDR1 is MNHEY and CDR2 SVGEGT. The CDR3 totals 17 residues.